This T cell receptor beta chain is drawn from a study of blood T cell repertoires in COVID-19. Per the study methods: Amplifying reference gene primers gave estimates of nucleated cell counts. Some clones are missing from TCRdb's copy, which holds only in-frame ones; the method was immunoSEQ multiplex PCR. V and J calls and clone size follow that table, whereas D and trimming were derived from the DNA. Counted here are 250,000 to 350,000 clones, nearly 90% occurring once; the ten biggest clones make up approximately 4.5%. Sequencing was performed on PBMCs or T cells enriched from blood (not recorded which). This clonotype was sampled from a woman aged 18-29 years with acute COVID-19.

The CDR3 bases are TGCAGCGTGGTTGCTAACACGGGGAGCACCGGGGAGCTGTTTTTT. This sequence encodes CSVVANTGSTGELFF. The chain couples TRBV29-1 to TRBJ2-2, with D possibly TRBD2 on 5 matching bases. The V gene lost 6 bases and the J gene lost 4 bases, with 18 bases spanning the gap. The CDR3 runs 15 residues. CDR1 is SQVTM and CDR2 is ANQGSEA in the germline V gene.